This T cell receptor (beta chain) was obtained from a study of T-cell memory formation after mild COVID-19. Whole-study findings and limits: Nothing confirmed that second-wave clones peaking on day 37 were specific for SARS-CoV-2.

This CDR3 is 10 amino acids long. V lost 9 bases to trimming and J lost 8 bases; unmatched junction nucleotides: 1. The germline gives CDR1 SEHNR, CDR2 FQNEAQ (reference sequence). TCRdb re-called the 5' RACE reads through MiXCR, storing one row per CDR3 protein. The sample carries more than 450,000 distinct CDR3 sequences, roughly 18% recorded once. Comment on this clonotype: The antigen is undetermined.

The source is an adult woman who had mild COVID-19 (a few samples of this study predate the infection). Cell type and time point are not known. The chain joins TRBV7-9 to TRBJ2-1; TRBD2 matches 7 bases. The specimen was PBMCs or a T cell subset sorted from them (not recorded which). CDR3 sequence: CASAGDEQFF. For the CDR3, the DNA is TGTGCCAGTGCGGGGGATGAGCAGTTCTTC.